A single sample is the source of the 17 T cell receptor beta chains below, sequenced in a study of Ad26.COV2.S vaccination and SARS-CoV-2 variants. The sample's treatment: roughly 19 received Ad26.COV2.S at low or high dose, single or two shots; about 5 received placebo; per-sample allocation not given. The investigators took samples on day 63 after the first vaccine or placebo injection. Repertoires were generated with immunoSEQ multiplex PCR, while TCRdb's copy carries only in-frame clones and drops some. This table has approximately 480,000 clones, around nine tenths appearing once. The source material was peripheral blood, sampled in a trial of Ad26.COV2.S vaccine versus placebo. The receptors derive from a person between 18 and 65 years old who received the Ad26.COV2.S COVID-19 vaccine or a placebo.

This chain uses TRBV30 with TRBJ1-2; 8 nucleotides match TRBD1. This CDR3 region has 14 residues. J gave up 7 bases and V 3 bases, and 10 bases lay outside the gene matches. Germline V gives CDR1 GTSNPN, CDR2 SVGIG (reference sequence). The CDR3 DNA reads as TGTGCCTGGAGGACCACTCAGGGGGCGCGTGGCTACACCTTC. Residues: CAWRTTQGARGYTF.

The chain employs TRBV7-3 and TRBJ1-1; perhaps TRBD1 as D (5 bases). Deletions cut 2 bases from V and 8 bases from J, with 15 bases between. The CDR3 runs 14 residues. Germline CDR1 is SGHTA and CDR2 is FQGTGA. The CDR3 DNA follows: TGTGCCAGCAGCTTACATCCAGGGCGACGGGAAGCTTTCTTT. Translation gives CASSLHPGRREAFF.

The chain employs TRBV11-3 and TRBJ2-4; TRBD2 matches 8 bases. J lost 5 bases, V lost 5 bases, and 2 bases had no gene match. Germline V CDR1 and CDR2: SGHNT, YENEEA. This CDR3 is built from 13 residues. CDR3 in amino acids: CASSPGGENIQYF. CDR3 DNA sequence: TGTGCCAGCAGCCCCGGGGGGGAAAACATTCAGTACTTC.

The chain links TRBV24-1 to TRBJ2-2; D is possibly TRBD1 (5 bases). Deletions cut 1 base from V and 1 base from J, with 18 bases between. CDR1 is KGHDR and CDR2 is SFDVKD in the germline V gene. CDR3 length: 19 amino acids. CDR3 residues: CATSDFITWPRGNTGELFF. The CDR3 region has the DNA TGTGCCACCAGTGATTTTATAACGTGGCCTAGGGGGAACACCGGGGAGCTGTTTTTT.

This clone was seen at least ten times. The chain has TRBV6-4 and TRBJ2-3; TRBD2 matches 7 bases. After removal of 0 bases from V and 1 base from J, the junction contained 1 base not matched to a gene. The CDR3 covers 15 residues. Germline assignment: CDR1 MRHNA and CDR2 SNTAGT. The CDR3 protein is CASSDSSGGTDTQYF. DNA for the CDR3: TGTGCCAGCAGTGACTCGAGCGGGGGCACAGATACGCAGTATTTT.

The chain combines TRBV4-3 with TRBJ2-7; TRBD1 agrees at 10 bases. Germline CDR1 LGHNA, CDR2 YSLEER. J gave up 4 bases and V 0 bases, and 12 bases lay outside the gene matches. The CDR3 is 18 amino acids. CDR3 residues: CASSQDYDRTGGRYEQYF. CDR3 in DNA: TGCGCCAGCAGCCAAGATTATGATAGGACAGGGGGTAGGTACGAGCAGTACTTC.

The chain is built from TRBV6-2 or TRBV6-3 and TRBJ1-6; the match to TRBD1 covers 7 bases. The V and J ends lost 2 bases and 7 bases, in that order; junction bases with no gene match: 5. CDR1 is MNHEY and CDR2 is SVGEGT in the germline V gene. This CDR3 region has 15 residues. The CDR3 spells CASSYPGTVNSPLHF. The CDR3 DNA reads TGTGCCAGCAGTTACCCCGGGACAGTCAATTCACCCCTCCACTTT.

The chain employs TRBV7-2 and TRBJ2-7; D unresolved. The CDR3 runs 13 residues. Germline V gives CDR1 SGHTA, CDR2 FQGNSA. The V and J ends lost 8 bases and 6 bases respectively, with 17 bases between them. The CDR3 reads CASGSSTVAEQYF. The CDR3 DNA reads as TGTGCCAGCGGCTCAAGTACAGTTGCCGAGCAGTACTTC.

J is TRBJ2-1 and V is TRBV7-6; 9 bases agree with TRBD2. Trimming at V came to 1 base and at J to 7 bases, leaving 14 bases not matched to a gene. The CDR3 is 18 residues long. CDR1 and CDR2 from the germline V gene are SGHVS and FNYEAQ. This chain's CDR3 is CASSLGVWLAGTGNEQFF. Here the CDR3 DNA reads TGTGCCAGCAGCTTAGGGGTATGGCTAGCGGGAACTGGAAATGAGCAGTTCTTC. Variable domain in full (rest from reference TRBV7-6 and TRBJ2-1): GAGVSQSPRYKVTKRGQDVALRCDPISGHVSLYWYRQALGQGPEFLTYFNYEAQQDKSGLPNDRFSAERPEGSISTLTIQRTEQRDSAMYRCASSLGVWLAGTGNEQFFGPGTRLTVL.

Concerning this clone itself: The germline gene is not matched at one end of the junction; a read error may be the cause. V and J are TRBV15 and TRBJ2-1; 11 nucleotides line up with TRBD2. This CDR3 spans 15 amino acids. In germline, CDR1 is LNHNV, CDR2 YYDKDF (reference sequence). Here the CDR3 reads CATSRDTSGSDGGLF. The DNA of the CDR3 is TGTGCCACCAGCAGAGATACTAGCGGGAGCGATGGGGGGCTCTTC. Full variable domain (rest looked up from reference TRBV15 and TRBJ2-1): DAMVIQNPRYQVTQFGKPVTLSCSQTLNHNVMYWYQQKSSQAPKLLFHYYDKDFNNEADTPDNFQSRRPNTSFCFLDIRSPGLGDTAMYLCATSRDTSGSDGGLFGPGTRLTVL.

This clone was observed a few times. The J gene is TRBJ1-3, the V gene TRBV7-9; unclear D gene. The V and J ends lost 1 base and 1 base respectively, with 11 bases between them. This CDR3 spans 16 amino acids. In germline, CDR1 is SEHNR, CDR2 FQNEAQ (reference sequence). In nucleotides, the CDR3 is TGTGCCAGCAGCTTAGAAGGACCGACTTCTGGAAACACCATATATTTT. As protein: CASSLEGPTSGNTIYF.

V gene TRBV4-2 combines with J gene TRBJ2-5; D call uncertain. Trimming stripped 1 base from V and 7 bases from J, with 4 bases between. Germline V gene data show CDR1 as LGHNA and CDR2 as YNFKEQ. The CDR3 length is 11 residues. CDR3 sequence reads: CASSQAGTQYF. In DNA form, the CDR3 reads TGTGCCAGCAGCCAAGCCGGGACCCAGTACTTC.

This rearrangement joins TRBV11-3 to TRBJ2-5; weak D call: TRBD2 (5 bases). From germline, CDR1 is SGHNT and CDR2 YENEEA. Trimming cost V 4 bases and J 5 bases, with 17 bases left between them. The CDR3 is 15 residues long. The CDR3 loop reads CASSSPLGSGETQYF. CDR3 DNA sequence: TGTGCCAGCAGCTCCCCTCTGGGTTCGGGGGAGACCCAGTACTTC.

The chain recombines TRBV28 with TRBJ1-3, with D perhaps matching TRBD1 (6 bases). This CDR3 spans 16 amino acids. CDR1 MDHEN and CDR2 SYDVKM come from the germline V gene. The V and J ends lost 7 bases and 7 bases respectively, with 23 bases between them. CDR3 sequence: CASILGGGGRGNTIYF. The CDR3 nucleotides are TGTGCCAGCATACTTGGGGGAGGGGGACGTGGGAACACCATATATTTT. The full variable domain, in which reference TRBV28 and TRBJ1-3 provide the parts outside the CDR3, is DVKVTQSSRYLVKRTGEKVFLECVQDMDHENMFWYRQDPGLGLRLIYFSYDVKMKEKGDIPEGYSVSREKKERFSLILESASTNQTSMYLCASILGGGGRGNTIYFGEGSWLTVV.

V usage is TRBV6-5 and J usage is TRBJ2-6; D remains unclear. This CDR3 is 15 amino acids long. V dropped 2 bases and J dropped 4 bases, with 9 bases sitting between them. Germline V gives CDR1 MNHEY, CDR2 SVGAGI. In DNA form, the CDR3 reads TGTGCCAGCAGTTACGGGGTTCTGGGGGCCAACGTCCTGACTTTC. This encodes CASSYGVLGANVLTF.

This chain connects TRBV6-5 to TRBJ1-1; D is unclear. The CDR3 consists of 13 residues. From germline, CDR1 is MNHEY and CDR2 SVGAGI. V was pared by 5 bases and J by 10 bases, with 17 bases between. CDR3: CASSQTPIGRAFF. The CDR3 DNA reads as TGTGCCAGCAGTCAGACCCCAATTGGGAGAGCTTTCTTT.

The gene calls are TRBV6-1 and TRBJ2-2, with D tentatively TRBD2 (6 bases). The CDR3 has 13 amino acids. Germline V gives CDR1 MNHNS, CDR2 SASEGT. V was pared by 1 base and J by 6 bases, with 6 bases between. For the CDR3, the DNA is TGTGCCAGCAGTGAAGGGGGGGCCGGGGAGCTGTTTTTT. Protein product: CASSEGGAGELFF.